This T cell receptor (beta chain) is from a study of blood T cell repertoires in COVID-19. Overall study context: Collection of acute and convalescent COVID-19 samples took place in the United States, Italy and Spain.

The method was immunoSEQ multiplex PCR; TCRdb's version includes in-frame clones alone and lacks a portion of them. The top ten hold 10% to 15% of the sample, which has 150,000 to 200,000 clones, 65% to 85% seen once. The cohort comprised adults aged roughly 18 to 95 years residing in 20 to 30 US areas. This receptor was taken from a woman aged 60-75 years who had recovered from COVID-19. The material sequenced was PBMCs or T cells enriched from blood (not recorded which).

CDR3 in DNA: TGTGCCACCATGGGGGGAGGATATAATTCACCCCTCCACTTT. It yields the protein CATMGGGYNSPLHF. This chain links TRBV19 with TRBJ1-6; the D gene is possibly TRBD1 (5 bases). In germline, CDR1 is LNHDA, CDR2 SQIVND (reference sequence). The length of the CDR3 is 14 residues. V dropped 10 bases and J dropped 4 bases, with 14 bases sitting between them.